This T cell receptor (beta chain) is from a study of blood T cell repertoires in COVID-19. Overall study context: The cDNA or gDNA used as material had been derived from T cells, B-cell-depleted T cells, or PBMCs.

Authors' analysis steps: Estimated nucleated cell counts came from reference gene primer amplification. The data were produced by immunoSEQ multiplex PCR, yet TCRdb's version contains in-frame clones alone and is incomplete. That table furnishes V, J and clone size, whereas the DNA furnished D and trimming. This sample has hundreds of thousands of clones; around 80% occur once, and the top ten carry over 15%. Sequencing was carried out using peripheral blood. This receptor was obtained from a woman older than 75 with active or convalescent COVID-19.

The CDR3 here is CASSKDGSGTRHYEQYF. In nucleotides, the CDR3 is TGTGCCAGCAGCAAGGATGGCTCCGGGACTAGACACTACGAGCAGTACTTC. The rearrangement links TRBV11-3 to TRBJ2-7; 8 bases match TRBD2. Trimming took 5 bases from V and 3 from J; bases not matched to a gene: 15. Germline V gene sequence: CDR1 SGHNT, CDR2 YENEEA. The CDR3 loop spans 17 amino acids.